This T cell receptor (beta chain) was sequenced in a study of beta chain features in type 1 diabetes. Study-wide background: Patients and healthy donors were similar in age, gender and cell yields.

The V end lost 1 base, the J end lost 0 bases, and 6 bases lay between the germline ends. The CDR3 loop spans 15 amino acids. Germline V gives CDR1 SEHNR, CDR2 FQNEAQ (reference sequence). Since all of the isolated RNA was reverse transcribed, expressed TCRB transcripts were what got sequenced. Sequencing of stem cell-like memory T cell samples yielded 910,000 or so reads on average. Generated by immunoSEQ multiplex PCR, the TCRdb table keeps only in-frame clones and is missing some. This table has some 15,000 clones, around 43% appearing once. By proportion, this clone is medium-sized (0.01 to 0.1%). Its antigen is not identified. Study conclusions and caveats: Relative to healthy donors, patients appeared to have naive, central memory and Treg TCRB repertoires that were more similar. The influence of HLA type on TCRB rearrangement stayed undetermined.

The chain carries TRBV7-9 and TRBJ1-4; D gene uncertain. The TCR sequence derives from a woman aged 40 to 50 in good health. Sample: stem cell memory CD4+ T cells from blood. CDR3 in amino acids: CASSLGETTNEKLFF. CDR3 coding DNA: TGTGCCAGCAGCTTAGGCGAGACAACTAATGAAAAACTGTTTTTT.